This TCR beta chain stems from a study of T cell repertoires in cytomegalovirus infection. The V end was cut by 2 bases, the J end by 2 bases, with 8 bases between. This CDR3 spans 14 amino acids. Per the germline V gene, CDR1 is MNHEY and CDR2 is SMNVEV (reference sequence). Remarks on this clonotype: Its antigen is not identified.

One entry per CDR3 protein, called by TCRdb with MiXCR from the reads. The data show approximately 730,000 distinct CDR3 sequences, about 28% seen once. Material: cultured CD8+ T cells from PBMCs, obtained from culture after CMV antigen stimulation. The TCR comes from a human donor in good health (CMV status not recorded). Some clones in this sample may be carry-over from other donors' samples. The chain combines TRBV27 with TRBJ2-3, with D tentatively TRBD2 (5 bases). This CDR3 reads CASSLRGYTDTQYF. The CDR3 DNA reads TGTGCCAGCAGTTTACGAGGGTACACAGATACGCAGTATTTT.